Shown below are 31 T cell receptor beta chains from a single sample sequenced in a study of technical replicates of blood from a handful of donors. The repertoire was sequenced with immunoSEQ multiplex PCR; TCRdb's copy has only in-frame clones and lacks some. The data show 74,000 or so clones, roughly 91% seen once. What was sequenced was T cells isolated from PBMCs. These receptors were taken from a human donor in good health.

This clone was detected once. This chain connects TRBV2 to TRBJ2-3, with 8 bases that match TRBD1. CDR3 size: 14 residues. The germline CDR1 and CDR2 sequences are SNHLY and FYNNEI. V shed 4 bases and J 4 bases; nucleotides not matched to a gene: 4. The chain's CDR3 is CASSGTGIPDTQYF. DNA for the CDR3: TGTGCCAGCAGTGGGACAGGGATACCAGATACGCAGTATTTT.

The chain employs TRBV5-4 and TRBJ1-5, with D unresolved. V was cut by 4 bases and J by 7 bases, with 12 bases left in between. This CDR3 comprises 13 residues. Germline V lookup: CDR1 SGHNT, CDR2 YYREEE (reference sequence). The CDR3 DNA follows: TGTGCCAGCAGCCGCGGGTCCGGCCAGCCCCAGCATTTT. Translated, it gives CASSRGSGQPQHF.

The chain couples TRBV28 to TRBJ2-1; TRBD1 matches 10 bases. The CDR3 runs 16 residues. V shed 4 bases and J 6 bases; nucleotides not matched to a gene: 9. CDR1 and CDR2 (germline): MDHEN, SYDVKM. The CDR3 DNA sequence: TGTGCCAGCAGTTCCGACAGGGGGCAAGGGTCCAATGAGCAGTTCTTC. This codes for CASSSDRGQGSNEQFF.

The DNA for the CDR3 is TGTGCCTGGAGTTCTGACCGTGCTAGCGGTTACAATGAGCAGTTCTTC. Translating gives CAWSSDRASGYNEQFF. The chain recombines TRBV30 with TRBJ2-1, with TRBD2 matching over 7 bases. V shed 2 bases and J 4 bases; nucleotides not matched to a gene: 11. This CDR3 comprises 16 residues. Germline CDR1 is GTSNPN and CDR2 is SVGIG (reference sequence). The full variable domain, with the rest looked up from reference TRBV30 and TRBJ2-1, is SQTIHQWPATLVQPVGSPLSLECTVEGTSNPNLYWYRQAAGRGLQLLFYSVGIGQISSEVPQNLSASRPQDRQFILSSKKLLLSDSGFYLCAWSSDRASGYNEQFFGPGTRLTVL.

The gene calls are TRBV2 and TRBJ1-3; D unresolved. Trimming pared 6 bases from V and 0 bases from J, leaving 12 bases between. The V gene's germline CDR1 is SNHLY and CDR2 FYNNEI. This CDR3 comprises 15 residues. The CDR3 is CASSEARVSGNTIYF. CDR3 sequence (DNA): TGTGCCAGCAGCGAGGCTAGAGTCTCTGGAAACACCATATATTTT.

The genes are TRBV13 and TRBJ2-3; D not resolved. Germline V gene data show CDR1 as PRHDT and CDR2 as FYEKMQ (reference sequence). The V gene lost 3 bases and the J gene lost 4 bases, with 11 bases spanning the gap. CDR3 length: 14 amino acids. DNA for the CDR3: TGTGCCAGCAGCTTGATTGGAGCAGCAGATACGCAGTATTTT. Translated: CASSLIGAADTQYF.

The chain joins TRBV15 to TRBJ2-1, with D tentatively TRBD2 (5 bases). Per the germline V gene, CDR1 is LNHNV and CDR2 is YYDKDF (reference sequence). CDR3 length equals 15 residues. V lost 7 bases to trimming and J lost 10 bases, with 23 bases between them. The CDR3 sequence: CATTVTLAGSGEQFF. CDR3 bases: TGTGCCACCACCGTGACTCTCGCGGGTTCAGGAGAGCAGTTCTTC.

The chain recombines TRBV13 with TRBJ1-2; D is unclear. The germline CDR1 and CDR2 sequences are PRHDT and FYEKMQ (reference sequence). The CDR3 consists of 16 residues. The V end was cut by 5 bases, the J end by 0 bases, with 16 bases between. CDR3 protein: CASSADPTLSNYGYTF. The CDR3, as DNA: TGTGCCAGCAGCGCCGACCCGACTCTATCTAACTATGGCTACACCTTC.

The V call is TRBV7-3, the J call TRBJ2-1; 9 nucleotides agree with TRBD1. Unmatched junction bases numbered 4, after V lost 5 bases and J lost 2 bases. The length of the CDR3 is 15 residues. The germline V gene has CDR1 SGHTA and CDR2 FQGTGA. DNA of the CDR3: TGTGCCAGCAGCCTGGACAGGGGAACCTACAATGAGCAGTTCTTC. Its protein is CASSLDRGTYNEQFF.

J is TRBJ2-7 and V is TRBV2; D uncertain. This CDR3 region has 11 residues. Germline lookup yields CDR1 SNHLY and CDR2 FYNNEI. Trimming stripped 7 bases from V and 1 base from J, with 5 bases between. CDR3 protein: CASKESYEQYF. As DNA, the CDR3 is TGTGCCAGCAAAGAGTCCTACGAGCAGTACTTC.

The V and J genes are TRBV29-1 and TRBJ1-5; a weak D match, TRBD1 (6 bases). CDR3 size: 14 residues. The ends were cut back, 0 bases at V and 1 base at J, with 7 bases in the middle. Germline V gene lookup returns CDR1 SQVTM and CDR2 ANQGSEA. This CDR3 is CSVEDRGSNQPQHF. The CDR3 region has the DNA TGCAGCGTTGAAGACAGGGGCAGCAATCAGCCCCAGCATTTT.

J is TRBJ2-2 and V is TRBV11-2; D gene unclear. Looked up from germline, CDR1 is SGHAT and CDR2 is FQNNGV. V was trimmed by 2 bases and J by 4 bases, leaving 14 bases between them. CDR3 length equals 16 residues. This chain's CDR3 is CASSLFPDILTGELFF. CDR3 nucleotide sequence: TGTGCCAGCAGCTTATTCCCCGACATCCTCACCGGGGAGCTGTTTTTT.

The chain couples TRBV27 to TRBJ1-2, with D unresolved. In germline, CDR1 is MNHEY, CDR2 SMNVEV (reference sequence). V was clipped by 6 bases and J by 3 bases, with 11 bases between them. The CDR3 has 13 residues. The CDR3 DNA is TGTGCCAGCAGCCTGGCTCTGGACTATGGCTACACCTTC. It codes for CASSLALDYGYTF.

This chain links TRBV6-1 with TRBJ1-2, with 8 bases identical to TRBD1. Germline lookup yields CDR1 MNHNS and CDR2 SASEGT. The CDR3 sequence is 14 residues long. V shed 4 bases, J shed 12 bases, and the junction held 13 bases outside the gene matches. This chain's CDR3 is CASSGTGTGSYNTF. The CDR3 bases are TGTGCCAGCAGTGGTACCGGGACAGGATCGTATAACACCTTC.

The chain is built from TRBV5-1 and TRBJ1-1; D is perhaps TRBD1 (5 bases). Trimming stripped 0 bases from V and 4 bases from J, with 10 bases between. Germline CDR1 and CDR2: SGHRS and YFSETQ. CDR3 length: 14 residues. CDR3 region: CASSLGPGFTEAFF. In DNA, the CDR3 is TGCGCCAGCAGCTTGGGCCCAGGGTTCACTGAAGCTTTCTTT. Full variable domain (rest looked up from reference TRBV5-1 and TRBJ1-1): KAGVTQTPRYLIKTRGQQVTLSCSPISGHRSVSWYQQTPGQGLQFLFEYFSETQRNKGNFPGRFSGRQFSNSRSEMNVSTLELGDSALYLCASSLGPGFTEAFFGQGTRLTVV.

This chain uses TRBV6-1 with TRBJ2-2, with 8 positions matching TRBD2. After removal of 6 bases from V and 6 bases from J, the junction contained 3 bases not matched to a gene. Germline-derived CDR1 and CDR2 are MNHNS and SASEGT. The length of the CDR3 is 13 residues. The CDR3 here is CASRSGRAGELFF. CDR3 in DNA: TGTGCCAGCAGGAGCGGGAGAGCCGGGGAGCTGTTTTTT.

The gene calls are TRBV10-2 and TRBJ2-7, with TRBD1 matching 8 bases. Germline V CDR1 and CDR2: WSHSY, SAAADI. The CDR3 is 16 amino acids. The ends lost 10 bases at V and 7 bases at J; junction bases unmatched: 21. CDR3 DNA: TGCGCCACCTCAAGCCCCTACGGGACAGGAGGGACTGAGCAGTACTTC. This encodes CATSSPYGTGGTEQYF.

The chain links TRBV7-9 to TRBJ2-5; no definite D call. CDR3 length: 13 residues. Germline loops: CDR1 SEHNR, CDR2 FQNEAQ (reference sequence). V lost 5 bases and J 4 bases, leaving 11 bases between the germline ends. The CDR3 is CASSRSGAETQYF. Written as DNA, the CDR3 is TGTGCCAGCAGCCGTTCTGGAGCAGAGACCCAGTACTTC.

The chain joins TRBV7-9 to TRBJ1-4, with D unresolved. Germline loops: CDR1 SEHNR, CDR2 FQNEAQ (reference sequence). Trimming pared 2 bases from V and 0 bases from J, leaving 16 bases between. The CDR3 length is 18 residues. The chain's CDR3 is CASSLSSRLFATNEKLFF. The CDR3 nucleotides are TGTGCCAGCAGCTTATCAAGCCGTTTATTTGCAACTAATGAAAAACTGTTTTTT.

The genes are TRBV28 and TRBJ2-7; D perhaps matches TRBD2 (6 bases). Trimming took off 2 bases at V and 3 bases at J, with 32 bases between the two ends. Germline CDR1 MDHEN, CDR2 SYDVKM. CDR3 length: 21 residues. CDR3 DNA: TGTGCCAGCAGTTTACGTGGGAGTGCGGACTATATCATCTCTGGAATCTACGAGCAGTACTTC. This encodes CASSLRGSADYIISGIYEQYF.

This clone was detected only once. The chain links TRBV19 to TRBJ1-2, with 8 bases fitting TRBD1. Trimming at V came to 0 bases and at J to 1 base, leaving 1 base not matched to a gene. The CDR3 spans 15 residues. Germline V CDR1 and CDR2: LNHDA, SQIVND (reference sequence). This chain's CDR3 is CASSIDGQGNYGYTF. For the CDR3, the DNA is TGTGCCAGTAGTATAGATGGACAGGGTAACTATGGCTACACCTTC.

This sequence joins TRBV7-9 and TRBJ2-1; unclear D gene. This CDR3 region has 12 residues. Germline V gene sequence: CDR1 SEHNR, CDR2 FQNEAQ (reference sequence). Between the trimmed V and J ends, which lost 6 bases and 8 bases, there was a span of 11 bases. CDR3: CASSWKADEQFF. The CDR3 region has the DNA TGTGCCAGCAGTTGGAAGGCGGATGAGCAGTTCTTC. Variable domain in full (rest from reference TRBV7-9 and TRBJ2-1): DTGVSQNPRHKITKRGQNVTFRCDPISEHNRLYWYRQTLGQGPEFLTYFQNEAQLEKSRLLSDRFSAERPKGSFSTLEIQRTEQGDSAMYLCASSWKADEQFFGPGTRLTVL.

The rearrangement uses TRBV7-8 and TRBJ1-4, with 7 bases fitting TRBD1. CDR1 and CDR2 (germline): SGHVS, FQNEAQ. The CDR3 totals 12 residues. Trimming removed 4 bases from V and 12 bases from J; junction bases left unmatched: 5. The CDR3 DNA follows: TGTGCCAGCAGCTCGACGGACAGGCAACTGTTTTTT. This sequence encodes CASSSTDRQLFF.

J is TRBJ2-3 and V is TRBV18, with a tentative D call TRBD2 (6 bases). V was clipped by 5 bases and J by 0 bases, with 9 bases between them. Germline CDR1 is KGHSH and CDR2 is LQKENI. The CDR3 is 14 residues long. The CDR3 is CASSSGTSTDTQYF. The CDR3 region has the DNA TGTGCCAGCTCATCCGGGACTAGCACAGATACGCAGTATTTT.

This chain links TRBV19 with TRBJ1-1; 7 nucleotides line up with TRBD1. With 5 bases clipped from V and 0 bases from J, the junction kept 6 bases outside the gene matches. The CDR3 spans 15 residues. In germline, CDR1 is LNHDA, CDR2 SQIVND (reference sequence). CDR3 region: CASSPDRLLNTEAFF. The CDR3 DNA reads TGTGCCAGTAGTCCGGACAGGCTGTTGAACACTGAAGCTTTCTTT.

This clone was counted between two and nine times. The genes are TRBV6-1 and TRBJ2-7, with D possibly being TRBD2 (6 bases). The CDR3 is made up of 10 amino acids. Germline V gene sequence: CDR1 MNHNS, CDR2 SASEGT. V lost 8 bases to trimming and J lost 11 bases, with 13 bases between them. For the CDR3, the DNA is TGTGCCAGCTCCGGGGGATCGAAGTACTTC. Its translation is CASSGGSKYF.

This chain links TRBV9 with TRBJ2-7, with 9 bases that match TRBD1. CDR1 and CDR2 from the germline V gene are SGDLS and YYNGEE. The CDR3 is 15 amino acids. V was clipped by 2 bases and J by 6 bases; unmatched bases: 9. The CDR3 nucleotides read TGTGCCAGCAGCGTCGAGGGGACAGGGAGTAGCGAGCAGTACTTC. Residues: CASSVEGTGSSEQYF.

The chain uses TRBV4-1 and TRBJ1-5, with 8 bases matching TRBD1. From germline, CDR1 is MGHRA and CDR2 YSYEKL. Trimming cost V 6 bases and J 1 base; bases outside gene matches: 5. This CDR3 has 15 residues. The CDR3 protein is CASRSGQGSNQPQHF. The CDR3 DNA sequence: TGCGCCAGCAGATCCGGACAGGGCAGCAATCAGCCCCAGCATTTT.

V and J are TRBV14 and TRBJ1-5; possible D gene TRBD1, 5 bases. CDR1 and CDR2 (germline): SGHDN, FVKESK. CDR3 length: 15 residues. V lost 1 base, J lost 0 bases, and 7 bases lay in between. Here the CDR3 DNA reads TGTGCCAGCAGCCAAGGGGGGGGTAGCAATCAGCCCCAGCATTTT. This encodes CASSQGGGSNQPQHF.

The chain joins TRBV5-4 to TRBJ2-5; tentatively, D is TRBD2 (6 bases). Germline V gives CDR1 SGHNT, CDR2 YYREEE (reference sequence). This CDR3 is built from 15 residues. V was clipped by 2 bases and J by 4 bases, with 15 bases between them. The CDR3 spells CASSLSRELVETQYF. CDR3 sequence (DNA): TGTGCCAGCAGCTTAAGTCGGGAGCTGGTAGAGACCCAGTACTTC. The variable domain in full, completed from reference TRBV5-4 and TRBJ2-5, reads ETGVTQSPTHLIKTRGQQVTLRCSSQSGHNTVSWYQQALGQGPQFIFQYYREEENGRGNFPPRFSGLQFPNYSSELNVNALELDDSALYLCASSLSRELVETQYFGPGTRLLVL.

V gene TRBV30 combines with J gene TRBJ2-1; perhaps TRBD2 as D (6 bases). The CDR3 runs to 13 residues. V was pared by 3 bases and J by 2 bases, with 8 bases between. Germline V lookup: CDR1 GTSNPN, CDR2 SVGIG (reference sequence). Here the CDR3 DNA reads TGTGCCTGGAGCGGGAGCGCCTACAATGAGCAGTTCTTC. Amino acid sequence: CAWSGSAYNEQFF.